This passage covers 26 T cell receptor beta chains from one sample sequenced in a study of cytomegalovirus exposure and HLA in healthy donors. Both 60 Vbeta primers and 13 Jbeta primers went into the PCR. Here immunoSEQ multiplex PCR was the method, and the copy in TCRdb shows in-frame clones only, minus some. This table holds 100,000 or so clones, roughly 15% found once. Source material: PBMCs. All receptors derive from a female donor in good health and CMV-seronegative.

The chain uses TRBV9 and TRBJ2-5; 8 nucleotides agree with TRBD2. The ends lost 0 bases at V and 5 bases at J; junction bases unmatched: 3. The germline V gene encodes CDR1 SGDLS and CDR2 YYNGEE. The CDR3 sequence is 14 residues long. Here the CDR3 DNA reads TGTGCCAGCAGCGTAGCGGGGGGGATGGAGACCCAGTACTTC. It specifies CASSVAGGMETQYF.

This clone came up a few times. V and J are TRBV6-5 and TRBJ1-1; 7 bases are a match to TRBD1. In germline, CDR1 is MNHEY, CDR2 SVGAGI. The CDR3 spans 12 residues. V lost 2 bases and J lost 8; bases outside the gene matches: 2. The CDR3 is CASSYPTGEAFF. CDR3 nucleotides: TGTGCCAGCAGTTACCCGACAGGGGAAGCTTTCTTT.

There are a few counts of this clone. This CDR3 is CASSPGQNYGYTF. For the CDR3, the DNA is TGTGCCAGCAGTCCCGGACAGAACTATGGCTACACCTTC. This sequence joins TRBV6-1 and TRBJ1-2, with D tentatively TRBD1 (6 bases). CDR3 size: 13 residues. V gave up 5 bases and J gave up 2 bases, with 9 bases separating them. Germline values: CDR1 MNHNS, CDR2 SASEGT.

The rearrangement links TRBV6-1 to TRBJ1-1; no definite D call. This CDR3 is built from 13 residues. Trimming took 5 bases from V and 1 from J, leaving 8 bases between them. From germline, CDR1 is MNHNS and CDR2 SASEGT. The CDR3 reads CASSLSGNTEAFF. In DNA, the CDR3 is TGTGCCAGCAGTCTCTCGGGGAACACTGAAGCTTTCTTT.

The V and J genes are TRBV5-1 and TRBJ2-5, with TRBD1 as a possible D gene (6 bases). Germline values: CDR1 SGHRS, CDR2 YFSETQ. Trimming cost V 1 base and J 5 bases, with 15 bases left between them. This CDR3 comprises 15 residues. DNA for the CDR3: TGCGCCAGCAGCTTGCCAGGGGTACCCCGGGAGACCCAGTACTTC. Residues: CASSLPGVPRETQYF.

This clone was found a few times. The rearrangement joins TRBV28 to TRBJ2-5, with 7 bases that match TRBD1. Germline CDR1 is MDHEN and CDR2 is SYDVKM. The CDR3 has 13 amino acids. Trimming removed 6 bases from V and 7 bases from J; junction bases left unmatched: 8. CDR3 residues: CASRETGMGTQYF. The CDR3 DNA follows: TGTGCCAGCAGGGAGACAGGGATGGGGACCCAGTACTTC.

This clone has more than one count but fewer than ten. The CDR3: CAWGRRGIGNQPQHF. The CDR3 nucleotides read TGTGCCTGGGGTCGGCGGGGTATAGGCAATCAGCCCCAGCATTTT. This rearrangement joins TRBV30 to TRBJ1-5, with D unclear. V dropped 5 bases and J dropped 2 bases, with 16 bases sitting between them. There are 15 residues in the CDR3. Germline V gene lookup returns CDR1 GTSNPN and CDR2 SVGIG (reference sequence).

This chain links TRBV6-5 with TRBJ1-3; 7 bases line up with TRBD1. This CDR3 has 13 amino acids. CDR1 and CDR2 from the germline V gene are MNHEY and SVGAGI. Trimming removed 10 bases from V and 3 bases from J; junction bases left unmatched: 6. The CDR3 DNA is TGTGCCACCTTACAGGGGAATGGAAACACCATATATTTT. Translated: CATLQGNGNTIYF.

This clone was detected only a few times. Other DNA sequences in the sample encode the same CDR3. The rearrangement joins TRBV5-1 to TRBJ1-6; D uncertain. The CDR3 runs 16 residues. Trimming took 0 bases from V and 9 from J, leaving 16 bases between them. The germline V gene encodes CDR1 SGHRS and CDR2 YFSETQ. The CDR3 region has the DNA TGCGCCAGCAGCTTGGACCGACCGGGGTTAAGTTCACCCCTCCACTTT. Protein sequence: CASSLDRPGLSSPLHF.

V is TRBV19 and J is TRBJ1-2, with D unresolved. This CDR3 is built from 13 residues. Trimming left V 2 bases short and J 6 bases short, with 10 bases between. Germline loops: CDR1 LNHDA, CDR2 SQIVND (reference sequence). Here the CDR3 DNA reads TGTGCCAGTAGTATATCACAATCCAATGGCTACACCTTC. The encoded protein is CASSISQSNGYTF. The full variable domain, rest sourced from reference TRBV19 and TRBJ1-2, is DGGITQSPKYLFRKEGQNVTLSCEQNLNHDAMYWYRQDPGQGLRLIYYSQIVNDFQKGDIAEGYSVSREKKESFPLTVTSAQKNPTAFYLCASSISQSNGYTFGSGTRLTVV.

This clone was seen a handful of times. The V gene is TRBV9, the J gene TRBJ1-2; D gene uncertain. The V end lost 3 bases, the J end lost 3 bases, and 15 bases lay between the germline ends. Per germline, CDR1 SGDLS and CDR2 YYNGEE. The CDR3 consists of 15 residues. The CDR3 loop is CASSGSLADHYGYTF. In DNA, the CDR3 is TGTGCCAGCAGCGGGAGCCTGGCAGACCACTATGGCTACACCTTC. The full variable domain, with the rest looked up from reference TRBV9 and TRBJ1-2, is DSGVTQTPKHLITATGQRVTLRCSPRSGDLSVYWYQQSLDQGLQFLIQYYNGEERAKGNILERFSAQQFPDLHSELNLSSLELGDSALYFCASSGSLADHYGYTFGSGTRLTVV.

The V and J genes are TRBV30 and TRBJ2-2; 7 bases are a match to TRBD2. Germline V lookup: CDR1 GTSNPN, CDR2 SVGIG (reference sequence). The V segment lost 8 bases and the J segment 0 bases; nucleotides outside the gene matches: 6. This CDR3 is built from 14 residues. In DNA form, the CDR3 reads TGTGCCCATCCGGGGACTACGAACACCGGGGAGCTGTTTTTT. It yields the protein CAHPGTTNTGELFF.

This clone was seen more than once but under ten times. The chain employs TRBV5-3 and TRBJ2-5; TRBD2 agrees at 10 bases. The J call may not be correct, given that the DNA end is closer to TRBJ2-7. TRBV5-3 is filed as an ORF, its function uncertain. This CDR3 has 17 residues. The CDR3 DNA sequence: TGTGCCAGAAACGAGAAGGCTAGCGGGGGTCGGACCTACGAGCAGTACTTC. Protein: CARNEKASGGRTYEQYF.

This chain joins TRBV2 and TRBJ1-2; tentatively, D is TRBD1 (6 bases). V was trimmed by 4 bases and J by 5 bases, leaving 14 bases between them. The CDR3 is made up of 14 amino acids. Germline lookup yields CDR1 SNHLY and CDR2 FYNNEI. CDR3 in amino acids: CASSGTTGNYGYTF. The CDR3 nucleotides read TGTGCCAGCAGTGGAACTACAGGGAATTATGGCTACACCTTC.

The chain joins TRBV7-9 to TRBJ1-5, with 7 bases aligning to TRBD1. CDR3 size: 14 residues. Germline V gene lookup returns CDR1 SEHNR and CDR2 FQNEAQ (reference sequence). With V trimmed by 5 bases and J by 1 base, 2 bases remained unmatched. The CDR3 is CASSQGESNQPQHF. The CDR3 region has the DNA TGTGCCAGCAGCCAGGGGGAAAGCAATCAGCCCCAGCATTTT.

In its sample, this clone was seen a few times. The chain joins TRBV4-3 to TRBJ2-5; tentative D call: TRBD2 (6 bases). Per the germline V gene, CDR1 is LGHNA and CDR2 is YSLEER. The ends were cut back, 1 base at V and 2 bases at J, with 14 bases in the middle. CDR3 size: 16 residues. CDR3 sequence reads: CASSQVIGSLQETQYF. CDR3 DNA: TGCGCCAGCAGCCAAGTAATCGGGAGTCTTCAAGAGACCCAGTACTTC.

The V and J genes are TRBV2 and TRBJ2-7, with D perhaps matching TRBD1 (5 bases). The CDR3 is made up of 15 amino acids. V lost 6 bases and J 7 bases, leaving 22 bases between the germline ends. Germline-derived CDR1 and CDR2 are SNHLY and FYNNEI. CDR3 coding DNA: TGTGCCAGCAGACCCCAGCAGGGCCCGTTATGGGAGCAGTACTTC. It codes for CASRPQQGPLWEQYF.

The chain has TRBV27 and TRBJ2-1; possibly TRBD2 for D (7 bases). CDR3 length: 15 amino acids. Germline lookup yields CDR1 MNHEY and CDR2 SMNVEV (reference sequence). Trimming pared 5 bases from V and 2 bases from J, leaving 13 bases between. CDR3 DNA sequence: TGTGCCAGCAGTCTCGGGGGGCGCACCTACAATGAGCAGTTCTTC. Its translation is CASSLGGRTYNEQFF.

The rearrangement links TRBV2 to TRBJ2-6; D is unclear. Trimming removed 8 bases at V and 0 bases at J, with 5 bases between. Germline V lookup: CDR1 SNHLY, CDR2 FYNNEI. The CDR3 contains 13 residues. CDR3 region: CASLASGANVLTF. The CDR3 nucleotides are TGTGCCAGCTTGGCCTCTGGGGCCAACGTCCTGACTTTC. Combining the CDR3 with reference TRBV2 and TRBJ2-6 gives the whole variable domain EPEVTQTPSHQVTQMGQEVILRCVPISNHLYFYWYRQILGQKVEFLVSFYNNEISEKSEIFDDQFSVERPDGSNFTLKIRSTKLEDSAMYFCASLASGANVLTFGAGSRLTVL.

The gene calls are TRBV19 and TRBJ2-3; TRBD2 agrees at 8 bases. Germline CDR1 and CDR2: LNHDA and SQIVND (reference sequence). This CDR3 has 15 residues. J lost 4 bases, V lost 2 bases, and 5 bases had no gene match. DNA of the CDR3: TGTGCCAGTAGTATAACCGGGGGGGTGGCAGATACGCAGTATTTT. This translates into CASSITGGVADTQYF.

This clone came up a few times. The chain recombines TRBV5-6 with TRBJ1-2; 8 positions agree with TRBD1. CDR3 size: 16 residues. Germline V gene lookup returns CDR1 SGHDT and CDR2 YYEEEE. Losses at the gene ends were 5 bases for V and 4 bases for J; bases not matched to a gene: 13. The CDR3 reads CASSRTGWPGSYGYTF. The CDR3 DNA is TGTGCCAGCAGTCGGACAGGGTGGCCGGGGTCCTATGGCTACACCTTC.

This chain connects TRBV30 to TRBJ2-1; D unresolved. Germline lookup yields CDR1 GTSNPN and CDR2 SVGIG (reference sequence). With 3 bases removed from V and 2 bases from J, the gap between germline ends came to 5 bases. This CDR3 has 12 amino acids. The CDR3 region has the DNA TGTGCCTGGAGCGCGGCCTACAATGAGCAGTTCTTC. It codes for CAWSAAYNEQFF.

This sequence joins TRBV19 and TRBJ2-7, with a weak D call TRBD1 (6 bases). Germline V gene sequence: CDR1 LNHDA, CDR2 SQIVND (reference sequence). The CDR3 sequence is 14 residues long. The germline V and J ends were trimmed by 2 bases and 3 bases, with 11 bases remaining between them. CDR3 in amino acids: CASSIQGYGYEQYF. CDR3 sequence (DNA): TGTGCCAGTAGTATACAGGGGTACGGCTACGAGCAGTACTTC.

V gene TRBV9 combines with J gene TRBJ2-3, with no clear D. CDR3 length equals 14 residues. From germline, CDR1 is SGDLS and CDR2 YYNGEE. Trimming removed 0 bases from V and 2 bases from J, with 7 bases in between. The CDR3 loop reads CASSVGRITDTQYF. CDR3 nucleotides: TGTGCCAGCAGCGTAGGTAGAATCACAGATACGCAGTATTTT.

This clone has a handful of counts. This chain connects TRBV28 to TRBJ1-2; TRBD1 aligns across 9 bases. CDR3 length equals 13 residues. J gave up 6 bases and V 3 bases, and 2 bases lay outside the gene matches. Germline-derived CDR1 and CDR2 are MDHEN and SYDVKM. The chain's CDR3 is CASSFTGGDGYTF. The DNA for the CDR3 is TGTGCCAGCAGTTTTACAGGGGGCGATGGCTACACCTTC.

The chain recombines TRBV7-2 with TRBJ2-5; possible D gene TRBD2, 6 bases. Between the trimmed V and J ends, which lost 7 bases and 5 bases, there was a span of 23 bases. The CDR3 is 16 amino acids. Germline CDR1 reads SGHTA; CDR2 reads FQGNSA. CDR3 DNA: TGTGCCAGCATGACGGGGAGCGGAGGGGTGGGGGAGACCCAGTACTTC. Protein sequence: CASMTGSGGVGETQYF.